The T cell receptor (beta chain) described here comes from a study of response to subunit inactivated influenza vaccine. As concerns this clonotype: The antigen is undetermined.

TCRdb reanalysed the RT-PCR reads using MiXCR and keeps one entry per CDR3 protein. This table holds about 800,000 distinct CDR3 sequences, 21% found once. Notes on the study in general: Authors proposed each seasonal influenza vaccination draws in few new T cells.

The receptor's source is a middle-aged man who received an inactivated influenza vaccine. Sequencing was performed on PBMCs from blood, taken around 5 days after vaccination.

CDR3 DNA sequence: TGTGCCAGCAGCCAAGGAAGGATCGGGACCGGGGAGCTGTTTTTT. It specifies CASSQGRIGTGELFF. The chain has TRBV3-1 and TRBJ2-2; D remains unclear. Germline CDR1 is LGHDT and CDR2 is YNNKEL (reference sequence). CDR3 size: 15 residues. The V and J ends lost 1 base and 5 bases respectively, with 11 bases between them.